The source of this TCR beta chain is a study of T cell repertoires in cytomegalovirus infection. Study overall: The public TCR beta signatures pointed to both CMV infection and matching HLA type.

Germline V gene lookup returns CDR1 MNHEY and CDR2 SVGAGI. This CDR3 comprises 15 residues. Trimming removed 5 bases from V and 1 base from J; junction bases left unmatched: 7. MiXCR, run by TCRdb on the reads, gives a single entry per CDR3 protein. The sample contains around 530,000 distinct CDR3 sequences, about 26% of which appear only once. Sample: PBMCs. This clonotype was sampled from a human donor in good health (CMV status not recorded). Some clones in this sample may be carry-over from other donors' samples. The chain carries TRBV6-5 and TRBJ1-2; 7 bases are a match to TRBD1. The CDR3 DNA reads TGTGCCAGCAGTCCACAGGGGTTATTTAACTATGGCTACACCTTC. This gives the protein CASSPQGLFNYGYTF.